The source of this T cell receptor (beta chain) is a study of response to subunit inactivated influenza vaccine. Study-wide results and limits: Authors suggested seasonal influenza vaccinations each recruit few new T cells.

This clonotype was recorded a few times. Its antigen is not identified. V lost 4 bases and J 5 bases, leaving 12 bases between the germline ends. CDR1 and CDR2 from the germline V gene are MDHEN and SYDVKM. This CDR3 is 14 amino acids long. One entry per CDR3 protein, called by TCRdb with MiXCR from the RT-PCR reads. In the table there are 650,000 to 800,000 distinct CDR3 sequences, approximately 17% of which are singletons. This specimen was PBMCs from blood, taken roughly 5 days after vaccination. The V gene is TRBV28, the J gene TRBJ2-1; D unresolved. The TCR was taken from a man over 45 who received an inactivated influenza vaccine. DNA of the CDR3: TGTGCCAGCAGTTCAAATTGGCTGAACAATGAGCAGTTCTTC. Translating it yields CASSSNWLNNEQFF.